The rows below give T cell receptor beta chains drawn from one sample of a study of T cell responses to AZD1222 COVID-19 vaccine. Assay: immunoSEQ multiplex PCR; the TCRdb copy retains only in-frame clones and omits some. The table has fewer than 250,000 clones, 85% to 95% seen once; the top ten hold over 1%. The material was peripheral blood, obtained on day 0 of AZD1222 vaccination. The receptors were gathered from an adult in good health. CDR3s include the opening cysteine and the closing phenylalanine or tryptophan. Each record gives: V gene, J gene, D gene, clone size, CDR3 protein, CDR3 DNA. The D gene is left open where the match is weak. The listing skips clone size in some rows; elsewhere it reads once, few, many or a size class.

>TRBV28|TRBJ2-4|.|.
CASQTLAKNIQYF
TGTGCCAGCCAAACCCTAGCCAAAAACATTCAGTACTTC
>TRBV19|TRBJ1-5|.|.
CASSRFTGAGSNQPQHF
TGTGCCAGTAGTCGATTCACCGGGGCCGGTAGCAATCAGCCCCAGCATTTT
>TRBV7-6|TRBJ2-7|.|.
CASSLQPENLHEQYF
TGTGCCAGCAGCTTGCAACCCGAAAATCTACACGAGCAGTACTTC
>TRBV2|TRBJ2-1|.|.
CASCRQYNEQFF
TGTGCCAGCTGCCGACAGTACAATGAGCAGTTCTTC
>TRBV5-6|TRBJ2-7|.|.
CASSLVEANYEQYF
TGTGCCAGCAGCTTGGTGGAGGCCAACTACGAGCAGTACTTC
>TRBV6-2/TRBV6-3|TRBJ1-5|TRBD1|.
CASSRQGRGNQPQHF
TGTGCCAGCAGTCGACAGGGAAGGGGCAATCAGCCCCAGCATTTT
>TRBV7-3|TRBJ2-3|.|once
CASSLTFGRLQSTDTQYF
TGTGCCAGCAGCTTAACGTTCGGGCGGCTCCAAAGCACAGATACGCAGTATTTT
>TRBV25-1|TRBJ2-1|.|.
CASSTYNEQFF
TGTGCCAGCAGTACTTACAATGAGCAGTTCTTC
>TRBV29-1|TRBJ1-3|.|.
CSVEDVGGNTIYF
TGCAGCGTTGAAGATGTGGGGGGAAACACCATATATTTT
>TRBV2|TRBJ1-1|TRBD1|.
CASSELQGAFGTEAFF
TGTGCCAGCAGTGAGTTGCAGGGGGCTTTTGGCACTGAAGCTTTCTTT
>TRBV5-6|TRBJ1-1|.|.
CASSERLSWGTEAFF
TGTGCCAGCAGCGAACGACTAAGTTGGGGAACTGAAGCTTTCTTT
>TRBV7-3|TRBJ2-1|TRBD2|.
CASSRGGAGDEQFF
TGTGCCAGCAGCCGCGGGGGGGCAGGTGATGAGCAGTTCTTC
>TRBV9|TRBJ1-2|.|.
CASSVEGRAYYGYTF
TGTGCCAGCAGCGTAGAAGGCAGGGCCTACTATGGCTACACCTTC
>TRBV11-2|TRBJ2-1|.|.
CASSLEAYNEQFF
TGTGCCAGCAGCTTAGAGGCCTACAATGAGCAGTTCTTC
>TRBV6-5|TRBJ2-5|.|.
CASMGREPQYF
TGTGCCAGCATGGGCAGGGAGCCCCAGTACTTC
>TRBV6-5|TRBJ1-2|TRBD1|.
CATLPQGAPVYGYTF
TGTGCCACCCTTCCTCAGGGGGCTCCCGTTTATGGCTACACCTTC
>TRBV5-6|TRBJ2-2|.|.
CASSLWALTGELFF
TGTGCCAGCAGCTTGTGGGCCCTTACCGGGGAGCTGTTTTTT
>TRBV6-2/TRBV6-3|TRBJ1-2|.|.
CASSRGYGYTF
TGTGCCAGCAGTCGAGGATATGGCTACACCTTC
>TRBV7-8|TRBJ1-6|.|.
CASSSGPSPLHF
TGTGCCAGCAGCTCCGGGCCTTCACCCCTCCACTTT
>TRBV7-2|TRBJ1-2|.|.
CASSETSNYGYTF
TGTGCCAGCAGCGAAACTTCTAACTATGGCTACACCTTC
>TRBV2|TRBJ2-7|.|.
CASSELGYEQYF
TGTGCCAGCAGTGAACTGGGATACGAGCAGTACTTC
>TRBV19|TRBJ2-6|.|.
CASSVGLSGANVLTF
TGTGCCAGTAGTGTAGGTCTCTCTGGGGCCAACGTCCTGACTTTC
>TRBV28|TRBJ2-3|.|.
CASSFYRDRTDTQYF
TGTGCCAGCAGTTTTTACAGGGACCGCACAGATACGCAGTATTTT
>TRBV14|TRBJ1-1|.|.
CASSRNQNTEAFF
TGTGCCAGCAGCCGGAACCAGAACACTGAAGCTTTCTTT
>TRBV7-2|TRBJ2-1|TRBD2|.
CASSLGSSGVSNEQFF
TGTGCCAGCAGCTTAGGGTCTAGCGGGGTGAGCAATGAGCAGTTCTTC
>TRBV15|TRBJ1-2|.|once
CATSRDRRYGYTF
TGTGCCACCAGCAGAGATAGAAGATATGGCTACACCTTC
>TRBV19|TRBJ2-3|.|.
CASSIREGSTQYF
TGTGCCAGTAGTATAAGGGAAGGGAGTACGCAGTATTTT
>TRBV9|TRBJ2-3|.|.
CASSEGRRADTQYF
TGTGCCAGCAGCGAAGGACGGAGGGCAGATACGCAGTATTTT
>TRBV28|TRBJ1-2|TRBD1|.
CAGNPGQGTDGYTF
TGTGCCGGAAACCCGGGACAGGGGACCGATGGCTACACCTTC
>TRBV19|TRBJ1-6|TRBD1|.
CASTDRGASPLHF
TGTGCCAGTACCGACAGGGGAGCCTCACCCCTCCACTTT
>TRBV6-2/TRBV6-3|TRBJ1-3|.|.
CASSYVGANTIYF
TGTGCCAGCAGTTACGTCGGGGCGAACACCATATATTTT
>TRBV6-5|TRBJ2-2|TRBD1|.
CASSRTGSDTGELFF
TGTGCCAGCTCAAGGACAGGGTCGGACACCGGGGAGCTGTTTTTT
>TRBV7-6|TRBJ1-1|TRBD1|.
CASSLTTGVNTEAFF
TGTGCCAGCAGCTTAACAACAGGGGTAAATACTGAAGCTTTCTTT
>TRBV28|TRBJ2-7|.|.
CASITGRVGQQYF
TGTGCCAGCATTACAGGGAGGGTGGGCCAGCAGTACTTC
>TRBV29-1|TRBJ2-1|TRBD2|.
CSVDWRGSSYNEQFF
TGCAGCGTTGATTGGCGGGGGAGCTCCTACAATGAGCAGTTCTTC
>TRBV21-1|TRBJ1-5|.|.
CASSRDRRTNQPQHF
TGTGCCAGCAGCCGGGACAGGAGGACCAATCAGCCCCAGCATTTT
>TRBV6-4|TRBJ1-6|.|once
CASSDSPGRNNSPLHF
TGTGCCAGCAGTGACTCCCCGGGAAGGAATAATTCACCCCTCCACTTT
>TRBV7-9|TRBJ1-3|.|.
CASNQIGGQGRGRNTIYF
TGTGCCAGCAACCAAATTGGGGGCCAGGGGAGAGGAAGGAACACCATATATTTT
>TRBV10-3|TRBJ2-7|.|.
CAIRASGVAYEQYF
TGTGCCATCAGAGCTTCGGGAGTGGCCTACGAGCAGTACTTC
>TRBV7-9|TRBJ2-7|.|.
CASIPGHEQYF
TGTGCCAGCATCCCGGGTCACGAGCAGTACTTC
>TRBV7-9|TRBJ1-1|.|.
CASSSDTVAEAFF
TGTGCCAGCAGCTCGGACACCGTCGCTGAAGCTTTCTTT
>TRBV9|TRBJ2-1|.|.
CASSVFSGENEQFF
TGTGCCAGCAGCGTATTTTCAGGGGAGAATGAGCAGTTCTTC
>TRBV5-1|TRBJ1-1|.|.
CASSPTGAVAEAFF
TGCGCCAGCAGCCCTACGGGGGCAGTAGCTGAAGCTTTCTTT
>TRBV7-9|TRBJ2-7|TRBD2|once
CASSLLRLAAAGEQYF
TGTGCCAGCAGCTTATTGAGGCTAGCGGCAGCGGGGGAGCAGTACTTC
>TRBV4-1|TRBJ2-3|.|.
CASSPPKGGFTDTQYF
TGCGCCAGCAGCCCGCCCAAAGGGGGATTCACAGATACGCAGTATTTT
>TRBV7-8|TRBJ2-7|.|.
CASSPTPPTSGSYEQYF
TGTGCCAGCAGCCCTACCCCCCCCACATCGGGGTCCTACGAGCAGTACTTC
>TRBV7-9|TRBJ2-2|.|.
CAGLMSQGNTGELFF
TGTGCCGGGTTAATGTCACAGGGGAACACCGGGGAGCTGTTTTTT
>TRBV9|TRBJ1-2|.|.
CASSVGGGPYSGYTF
TGTGCCAGCAGCGTAGGTGGCGGCCCATATAGTGGCTACACCTTC
>TRBV7-2|TRBJ2-3|TRBD2|.
CASSPRTSPDTQYF
TGTGCCAGCAGCCCCCGGACTAGCCCAGATACGCAGTATTTT